The rows below give T cell receptor beta chains drawn from one sample of a study of T-cell reconstitution after alpha-beta-depleted transplantation in children. TCRdb used MiXCR to reprocess the PCR reads, holding one entry per CDR3 protein. The sample contains about 640,000 distinct CDR3 sequences, approximately 13% of which appear only once. The input for sequencing was PBMCs, mostly from graft donor cells, taken 360 days after TCRalphabeta/CD19-depleted stem cell transplant. The receptors come from a male patient between 5 and 17 years old who had a stem cell transplant for acute myeloid leukemia, so the T cells may come from the graft donor. Both conserved end residues are part of each CDR3. Fields, in order: D gene, V gene, clone size, J gene, CDR3 protein, CDR3 DNA. The D gene is left open where the match is weak. Where a row states a size, it is once, few, many or the class of an expanded clone; other rows omit it.

D gene: TRBD2
V gene: TRBV20-1
clone size: .
J gene: TRBJ2-2
CDR3 protein: CSASRTSATGELFF
CDR3 DNA: TGCAGTGCTAGTAGGACTAGCGCCACCGGGGAGCTGTTTTTT

D gene: TRBD2
V gene: TRBV20-1
clone size: .
J gene: TRBJ2-5
CDR3 protein: CSATQTGTSLGGETQYF
CDR3 DNA: TGCAGTGCTACTCAAACCGGGACTAGCTTAGGGGGGGAGACCCAGTACTTC

D gene: .
V gene: TRBV7-9
clone size: .
J gene: TRBJ2-4
CDR3 protein: CASSLGVAEGLLAKNIQYF
CDR3 DNA: TGTGCCAGCAGCTTAGGAGTAGCGGAAGGATTACTAGCCAAAAACATTCAGTACTTC

D gene: .
V gene: TRBV5-1
clone size: few
J gene: TRBJ2-7
CDR3 protein: CASSSDIPSYEQYF
CDR3 DNA: TGCGCCAGCAGCTCGGACATCCCCTCCTACGAGCAGTACTTC

D gene: TRBD1
V gene: TRBV7-7
clone size: many
J gene: TRBJ2-3
CDR3 protein: CASSLTPDRGRIDTQYF
CDR3 DNA: TGTGCTAGCAGCCTTACACCGGACAGGGGGCGCATAGATACGCAGTATTTT

D gene: TRBD2
V gene: TRBV7-3
clone size: .
J gene: TRBJ2-3
CDR3 protein: CASSLLAGVADTQYF
CDR3 DNA: TGTGCCAGCAGCTTACTTGCGGGAGTCGCTGATACGCAGTATTTT

D gene: TRBD1
V gene: TRBV5-1
clone size: few
J gene: TRBJ2-7
CDR3 protein: CASSPTGVLAVTTSYEQYF
CDR3 DNA: TGCGCCAGCAGCCCGACAGGGGTTTTAGCCGTTACCACTTCCTACGAGCAGTACTTC

D gene: .
V gene: TRBV7-9
clone size: few
J gene: TRBJ2-7
CDR3 protein: CASSSRDTSSYEQYF
CDR3 DNA: TGTGCCAGCAGCTCGCGGGACACGAGCTCCTACGAGCAGTACTTC

D gene: .
V gene: TRBV5-4
clone size: many
J gene: TRBJ2-5
CDR3 protein: CASSSEGVYRLKTQYF
CDR3 DNA: TGTGCCAGCAGCTCGGAGGGGGTGTATCGGCTGAAGACCCAGTACTTC

D gene: .
V gene: TRBV5-1
clone size: .
J gene: TRBJ2-7
CDR3 protein: CASSPGHLEQYF
CDR3 DNA: TGCGCCAGCAGCCCGGGACACCTCGAGCAGTACTTC

D gene: .
V gene: TRBV7-2
clone size: few
J gene: TRBJ2-7
CDR3 protein: CASTLVQGSSYEQYF
CDR3 DNA: TGTGCCAGCACCCTGGTACAGGGCTCTTCCTACGAGCAGTACTTC

D gene: TRBD2
V gene: TRBV3-1
clone size: few
J gene: TRBJ2-7
CDR3 protein: CASSQVIGLAGLSYEQYF
CDR3 DNA: TGTGCCAGCAGCCAAGTTATTGGCCTAGCGGGGTTGTCCTACGAGCAGTACTTC

D gene: .
V gene: TRBV15
clone size: few
J gene: TRBJ2-7
CDR3 protein: CATSRDWGGRDFYEQYF
CDR3 DNA: TGTGCCACCAGCAGAGATTGGGGGGGCCGAGATTTTTACGAGCAGTACTTC

D gene: .
V gene: TRBV7-2
clone size: many
J gene: TRBJ2-1
CDR3 protein: CASSLGTEQFF
CDR3 DNA: TGTGCCAGCAGCTTGGGGACCGAGCAGTTCTTC

D gene: .
V gene: TRBV7-2
clone size: .
J gene: TRBJ2-7
CDR3 protein: CASSPQAVGTSGREQYF
CDR3 DNA: TGTGCCAGCAGCCCCCAAGCGGTCGGGACGTCAGGTCGGGAGCAGTACTTC

D gene: .
V gene: TRBV18
clone size: .
J gene: TRBJ2-7
CDR3 protein: CASSPIRRDSYEQYF
CDR3 DNA: TGTGCCAGCTCACCAATCAGGAGGGACTCCTACGAGCAGTACTTC

D gene: TRBD1
V gene: TRBV12-3/TRBV12-4
clone size: few
J gene: TRBJ2-1
CDR3 protein: CASSKTGVNEQFF
CDR3 DNA: TGTGCCAGCAGTAAGACAGGGGTCAATGAGCAGTTCTTC

D gene: .
V gene: TRBV12-3/TRBV12-4
clone size: .
J gene: TRBJ2-7
CDR3 protein: CASSLANLGYEQYF
CDR3 DNA: TGTGCCAGCAGTTTGGCAAATTTAGGGTACGAGCAGTACTTC

D gene: TRBD2
V gene: TRBV29-1
clone size: .
J gene: TRBJ2-7
CDR3 protein: CSVGGGGRPYEQYF
CDR3 DNA: TGCAGCGTTGGGGGTGGCGGGAGGCCCTACGAGCAGTACTTC

D gene: .
V gene: TRBV5-1
clone size: many
J gene: TRBJ2-5
CDR3 protein: CASSYGAGETQYF
CDR3 DNA: TGCGCCAGCAGCTACGGGGCGGGTGAGACCCAGTACTTC

D gene: .
V gene: TRBV29-1
clone size: many
J gene: TRBJ1-1
CDR3 protein: CSVWGGTF
CDR3 DNA: TGCAGCGTATGGGGGGGCACGTTT

D gene: .
V gene: TRBV11-2
clone size: .
J gene: TRBJ2-2
CDR3 protein: CASSSPYGAGSTGELFF
CDR3 DNA: TGTGCCAGCAGCTCCCCTTACGGGGCAGGGTCAACCGGGGAGCTGTTTTTT

D gene: .
V gene: TRBV7-8
clone size: many
J gene: TRBJ1-6
CDR3 protein: CASSPLLDPLNSPLHF
CDR3 DNA: TGTGCCAGCAGCCCCCTGTTGGACCCATTAAATTCACCCCTCCACTTT

D gene: TRBD1
V gene: TRBV4-2
clone size: .
J gene: TRBJ2-7
CDR3 protein: CASSQGQGATEKYEQYF
CDR3 DNA: TGTGCCAGCAGCCAGGGACAGGGGGCGACAGAGAAGTACGAGCAGTACTTC

D gene: .
V gene: TRBV5-1
clone size: .
J gene: TRBJ1-3
CDR3 protein: CASSSTRTPGNTIYF
CDR3 DNA: TGCGCCAGCAGCTCAACCAGGACCCCAGGAAACACCATATATTTT

D gene: .
V gene: TRBV18
clone size: few
J gene: TRBJ2-2
CDR3 protein: CASSPRGSDGELFF
CDR3 DNA: TGTGCCAGCTCACCAAGGGGCTCGGACGGGGAGCTGTTTTTT

D gene: TRBD2
V gene: TRBV7-6
clone size: .
J gene: TRBJ2-7
CDR3 protein: CASSLASWGGYEQYF
CDR3 DNA: TGTGCCAGCAGCTTAGCGTCCTGGGGGGGCTACGAGCAGTACTTC

D gene: TRBD2
V gene: TRBV18
clone size: .
J gene: TRBJ2-7
CDR3 protein: CASSPGTSALSSYEQYF
CDR3 DNA: TGTGCCAGCTCACCAGGTACTAGCGCTCTGAGCTCCTACGAGCAGTACTTC

D gene: TRBD2
V gene: TRBV2
clone size: many
J gene: TRBJ2-7
CDR3 protein: CASSGTSGKEQYF
CDR3 DNA: TGTGCCAGCAGTGGGACTAGCGGGAAAGAGCAGTACTTC

D gene: .
V gene: TRBV29-1
clone size: .
J gene: TRBJ2-3
CDR3 protein: CSVVWGGTDTQYF
CDR3 DNA: TGCAGCGTTGTTTGGGGCGGGACAGATACGCAGTATTTT

D gene: .
V gene: TRBV29-1
clone size: .
J gene: TRBJ1-4
CDR3 protein: CSVMTLAREKLFF
CDR3 DNA: TGCAGCGTCATGACCTTAGCAAGAGAAAAACTGTTTTTT

D gene: TRBD1
V gene: TRBV5-1
clone size: .
J gene: TRBJ1-1
CDR3 protein: CASSQRKPGQGLIWDTEAFF
CDR3 DNA: TGCGCCAGCAGCCAACGGAAACCGGGACAGGGACTGATATGGGACACTGAAGCTTTCTTT

D gene: TRBD1
V gene: TRBV20-1
clone size: few
J gene: TRBJ2-7
CDR3 protein: CSASIVPTGYGEQYF
CDR3 DNA: TGCAGTGCTAGTATCGTACCGACAGGGTATGGCGAGCAGTACTTC

D gene: .
V gene: TRBV7-6
clone size: many
J gene: TRBJ2-5
CDR3 protein: CASSLLTGVGLETQYF
CDR3 DNA: TGTGCCAGCAGCTTACTTACGGGAGTAGGGTTAGAGACCCAGTACTTC

D gene: TRBD1
V gene: TRBV5-1
clone size: few
J gene: TRBJ2-5
CDR3 protein: CASSRRGTAQETQYF
CDR3 DNA: TGCGCCAGCAGCCGCCGAGGGACAGCACAAGAGACCCAGTACTTC

D gene: .
V gene: TRBV29-1
clone size: few
J gene: TRBJ2-2
CDR3 protein: CSVRRGYDTGELFF
CDR3 DNA: TGCAGCGTTCGGAGGGGATACGACACCGGGGAGCTGTTTTTT

D gene: .
V gene: TRBV20-1
clone size: .
J gene: TRBJ2-1
CDR3 protein: CSARWGLAYNEQFF
CDR3 DNA: TGCAGTGCTAGATGGGGACTTGCCTACAATGAGCAGTTCTTC

D gene: TRBD2
V gene: TRBV28
clone size: .
J gene: TRBJ2-7
CDR3 protein: CASSLAGTNSYEQYF
CDR3 DNA: TGTGCCAGCAGTTTAGCCGGGACTAACTCCTACGAGCAGTACTTC

D gene: .
V gene: TRBV7-9
clone size: many
J gene: TRBJ1-4
CDR3 protein: CASSPGTTTTNEKLFF
CDR3 DNA: TGTGCCAGCAGTCCCGGGACTACCACAACTAATGAAAAACTGTTTTTT

D gene: TRBD1
V gene: TRBV6-1
clone size: few
J gene: TRBJ1-5
CDR3 protein: CASSDRGSGSNQPQHF
CDR3 DNA: TGTGCCAGCAGCGACAGGGGGTCAGGTAGCAATCAGCCCCAGCATTTT

D gene: TRBD2
V gene: TRBV6-1
clone size: .
J gene: TRBJ2-2
CDR3 protein: CASSELAGVGNTGELFF
CDR3 DNA: TGTGCCAGCAGTGAACTAGCGGGAGTTGGAAACACCGGGGAGCTGTTTTTT

D gene: .
V gene: TRBV9
clone size: few
J gene: TRBJ2-1
CDR3 protein: CANSAGARGANEQFF
CDR3 DNA: TGTGCCAACTCGGCCGGGGCTAGAGGGGCAAATGAGCAGTTCTTC

D gene: .
V gene: TRBV6-2/TRBV6-3
clone size: .
J gene: TRBJ2-5
CDR3 protein: CASSRPSRRRQETQYF
CDR3 DNA: TGTGCCAGCAGCCGGCCTTCCCGACGGCGCCAAGAGACCCAGTACTTC

D gene: .
V gene: TRBV7-9
clone size: .
J gene: TRBJ2-2
CDR3 protein: CASSPGLPGPGELFF
CDR3 DNA: TGTGCCAGCAGCCCGGGTCTCCCCGGTCCCGGGGAGCTGTTTTTT

D gene: TRBD2
V gene: TRBV6-2/TRBV6-3
clone size: few
J gene: TRBJ2-1
CDR3 protein: CASVELAGTYEQFF
CDR3 DNA: TGTGCCAGCGTGGAGCTAGCGGGAACCTATGAGCAGTTCTTC